This TCR beta chain was retrieved from a study of post-analysis software for immune sequencing data. Study summary: Some patients lacked subtype; others had relapsing-remitting, secondary progressive or progressive-relapsing disease. Study-wide findings and caveats: Strong co-clustering by F measure was seen for same-batch samples. Controls significantly exceeded multiple sclerosis patients in normalized Chao1 diversity. Five or six TRBV segments, TRBV5-6, TRBV5-1 and TRBV20-1 among them, were found more frequent in patients than controls.

Incorporated into the TCR beta cDNA libraries were unique molecular identifiers, which served to reduce PCR and sequencing biases. cDNA molecules numbering roughly 0.5 million came from around 0.96 to 9.9 million T cells. Each CDR3 protein is one row after TCRdb ran MiXCR on the PCR reads. The sample has more than 500,000 distinct CDR3 sequences, around 36% seen once. CDR1 is SQVTM and CDR2 is ANQGSEA in the germline V gene. V was pared by 0 bases and J by 7 bases, with 10 bases of the junction left unmatched. CDR3 length: 16 residues. This clonotype was seen more than once but under ten times. Its antigen is currently unknown.

This TCR was sampled from a girl under 18 with multiple sclerosis. Sample: blood. The chain carries TRBV29-1 and TRBJ1-2, with 11 bases matching TRBD1. CDR3 in DNA: TGCAGCGTTGAAGACTCAGACCGGGACAGGGGGTTTGGCTACACCTTC. Translating it yields CSVEDSDRDRGFGYTF.